The 14 T cell receptor beta chains below come from one sample, sequenced in a study of Graves' ophthalmopathy and Graves' hyperthyroidism. Beta-chain TCR CDR3 regions were amplified from RNA transcripts. First-round RT-PCR with HTBI primers preceded a second-round multiplex PCR. Via MiXCR, TCRdb re-called the multiplex PCR reads, giving one row per CDR3 protein. The sample lists 170,000 or so distinct CDR3 sequences; under 40% were seen once. Sequencing was done on a sample of peripheral blood. Receptor source: a woman in her 40s with Graves' ophthalmopathy.

This chain links TRBV29-1 with TRBJ2-2, with 8 bases fitting TRBD2. Germline CDR1 reads SQVTM; CDR2 reads ANQGSEA. The V gene end was trimmed by 5 bases and the J gene end by 4 bases; junction bases not matched to a gene: 0. The CDR3 is 12 amino acids. The CDR3 DNA reads TGCAGCGTTAGCGGGAGCACCGGGGAGCTGTTTTTT. Translation: CSVSGSTGELFF.

The chain joins TRBV28 to TRBJ1-5; no definite D call. CDR1 and CDR2 from the germline V gene are MDHEN and SYDVKM. Trimming removed 1 base at V and 0 bases at J, with 10 bases between. The CDR3 sequence is 16 residues long. The CDR3 bases are TGTGCCAGCAGTTTATCAGTCCGATATAGCAATCAGCCCCAGCATTTT. Translation: CASSLSVRYSNQPQHF. Full variable domain (missing parts from reference TRBV28 and TRBJ1-5): DVKVTQSSRYLVKRTGEKVFLECVQDMDHENMFWYRQDPGLGLRLIYFSYDVKMKEKGDIPEGYSVSREKKERFSLILESASTNQTSMYLCASSLSVRYSNQPQHFGDGTRLSIL.

This clonotype was seen just once. The chain has TRBV24-1 and TRBJ2-5; 9 bases match TRBD1. Germline CDR1 is KGHDR and CDR2 is SFDVKD. V shed 3 bases and J 5 bases; nucleotides not matched to a gene: 15. This CDR3 is built from 18 residues. CDR3 bases: TGTGCCACCAGTGATCCAACAGGGGGCGCGACGGTTTCGGAGACCCAGTACTTC. This gives the protein CATSDPTGGATVSETQYF.

V usage is TRBV4-2 and J usage is TRBJ1-2; the D gene is possibly TRBD1 (6 bases). CDR1 LGHNA and CDR2 YNFKEQ come from the germline V gene. The CDR3 runs to 17 residues. V was trimmed by 0 bases and J by 0 bases, leaving 14 bases between them. In nucleotides, the CDR3 is TGTGCCAGCAGCCAAGACCTGAGCAGGGGCTCTAACTATGGCTACACCTTC. Its translation is CASSQDLSRGSNYGYTF.

This clonotype appeared many times. The rearrangement links TRBV6-5 to TRBJ1-5; D gene ambiguous. CDR1 and CDR2 from the germline V gene are MNHEY and SVGAGI. V dropped 0 bases and J dropped 4 bases, with 10 bases sitting between them. The CDR3 loop spans 15 amino acids. The CDR3, as DNA: TGTGCCAGCAGTTACTCGAGGCACCCTAATCAGCCCCAGCATTTT. Translation gives CASSYSRHPNQPQHF.

This clonotype was counted at least ten times. The rearrangement links TRBV7-2 to TRBJ1-3; 7 nucleotides match TRBD1. Germline V gene sequence: CDR1 SGHTA, CDR2 FQGNSA. The length of the CDR3 is 13 residues. Trimming at V came to 6 bases and at J to 4 bases, leaving 3 bases not matched to a gene. The CDR3: CASSPGQGNTIYF. The CDR3 DNA is TGTGCCAGCAGTCCGGGACAGGGAAACACCATATATTTT.

This clonotype was recorded many times. V usage is TRBV6-1 and J usage is TRBJ2-1, with D unclear. The V gene's germline CDR1 is MNHNS and CDR2 SASEGT. The CDR3 totals 13 residues. The V end lost 3 bases, the J end lost 4 bases, and 7 bases lay between the germline ends. The DNA of the CDR3 is TGTGCCAGCAGTGACATCTATTACAATGAGCAGTTCTTC. Protein: CASSDIYYNEQFF.

In this sample, this clonotype turned up many times. The chain recombines TRBV12-3 or TRBV12-4 with TRBJ2-5; possibly TRBD1 for D (5 bases). This CDR3 comprises 14 residues. The ends were cut back, 5 bases at V and 2 bases at J, with 12 bases in the middle. CDR3 residues: CASSKGREQETQYF. As DNA, the CDR3 is TGTGCCAGCAGTAAGGGCAGGGAACAAGAGACCCAGTACTTC.

This clonotype was seen many times. The chain recombines TRBV7-3 with TRBJ1-6; possibly TRBD1 for D (5 bases). CDR1 is SGHTA, CDR2 FQGTGA, per germline. The CDR3 contains 14 residues. V gave up 1 base and J gave up 9 bases, with 10 bases separating them. Written as DNA, the CDR3 is TGTGCCAGCAGCTTAAGCTTTGGGGCTTCACCCCTCCACTTT. The encoded protein is CASSLSFGASPLHF.

This clonotype has ten or more counts. The chain is built from TRBV27 and TRBJ1-5, with a possible D match to TRBD1 (6 bases). V lost 6 bases and J lost 2, with 17 bases in between. The CDR3 runs to 16 residues. Per the germline V gene, CDR1 is MNHEY and CDR2 is SMNVEV (reference sequence). In nucleotides, the CDR3 is TGTGCCAGCAGCATAAGGGGGGAATGGGGCAATCAGCCCCAGCATTTT. This translates into CASSIRGEWGNQPQHF.

The chain joins TRBV6-2 or TRBV6-3 to TRBJ2-5; TRBD1 might be the D (6 bases). The V gene lost 6 bases and the J gene lost 1 base, with 18 bases spanning the gap. Germline V lookup: CDR1 MNHEY, CDR2 SVGEGT. The CDR3 length is 16 residues. CDR3 protein: CASRRSRGRLQETQYF. CDR3 sequence (DNA): TGTGCCAGCAGGAGGAGCAGGGGACGGCTCCAAGAGACCCAGTACTTC.

This clonotype was recorded a few times. The rearrangement joins TRBV6-1 to TRBJ2-7, with 8 bases fitting TRBD1. CDR1 MNHNS and CDR2 SASEGT come from the germline V gene. V was pared by 8 bases and J by 4 bases, with 7 bases of the junction left unmatched. The CDR3 contains 13 residues. Here the CDR3 reads CASGGQGQYEQYF. The CDR3 DNA is TGTGCCAGCGGCGGACAGGGCCAATACGAGCAGTACTTC.

This clonotype was seen ten or more times. V is TRBV6-1 and J is TRBJ2-5; D gene ambiguous. This CDR3 has 12 residues. Germline CDR1 reads MNHNS; CDR2 reads SASEGT. The germline V and J ends were trimmed by 5 bases and 5 bases, with 9 bases remaining between them. CDR3 loop: CASSPDWETQYF. The DNA of the CDR3 is TGTGCCAGCAGTCCCGACTGGGAGACCCAGTACTTC.

This clonotype was counted at least ten times. An end of the junction differs from the germline gene, which may be a read error. V is TRBV12-3 or TRBV12-4 and J is TRBJ1-5, with D tentatively TRBD1 (5 bases). This CDR3 is 14 amino acids long. Written as DNA, the CDR3 is TGTGCCAGTAGTTGGGGGTCTGGCAATCAGCCCCAGCATTTT. Amino acids: CASSWGSGNQPQHF.